The 12 T cell receptor beta chains reported below all come from one sample, sequenced in a study of T cell repertoires in cytomegalovirus infection. One entry per CDR3 protein, called by TCRdb with MiXCR from the reads. The repertoire includes 310,000 or so distinct CDR3 sequences, about a quarter of them detected once, and around 13% sits in the top ten. The sequencing input was PBMCs. Receptors originate from a human donor in good health (CMV status not recorded). Some clones in this sample may be carry-over from other donors' samples.

The J gene is TRBJ2-1, the V gene TRBV7-8, with 15 positions matching TRBD2. V was pared by 4 bases and J by 0 bases, with 7 bases of the junction left unmatched. Germline V gives CDR1 SGHVS, CDR2 FQNEAQ. The CDR3 contains 19 residues. The CDR3 loop reads CASSWGGLAGGDSYNEQFF. CDR3 coding DNA: TGTGCCAGCAGCTGGGGGGGACTAGCGGGAGGCGACTCCTACAATGAGCAGTTCTTC.

The CDR3 sequence is CASSTRGGSYNEQFF. The DNA of the CDR3 is TGTGCCAGCAGCACACGGGGGGGCTCCTACAATGAGCAGTTCTTC. The genes are TRBV5-6 and TRBJ2-1; 8 nucleotides match TRBD2. V shed 4 bases, J shed 0 bases, and the junction held 3 bases outside the gene matches. Germline V lookup: CDR1 SGHDT, CDR2 YYEEEE. CDR3 length: 15 residues.

V usage is TRBV5-6 and J usage is TRBJ1-6; D not resolved. The V end was cut by 4 bases, the J end by 7 bases, with 18 bases between. The germline gives CDR1 SGHDT, CDR2 YYEEEE. The CDR3 is 16 amino acids. CDR3 in DNA: TGTGCCAGCAGCAGAAGTTGGGAGGATCAGAATTCACCCCTCCACTTT. It codes for CASSRSWEDQNSPLHF.

The gene calls are TRBV6-6 and TRBJ1-1, with a weak D call TRBD1 (5 bases). The CDR3 runs 14 residues. Germline CDR1 reads MNHNY; CDR2 reads SVGAGI (reference sequence). Trimming removed 2 bases at V and 2 bases at J, with 9 bases between. The CDR3 nucleotides are TGTGCCAGCAGTTACAGGGGTTTTAACACTGAAGCTTTCTTT. It encodes CASSYRGFNTEAFF.

This clonotype was recorded a few times. This chain links TRBV7-9 with TRBJ1-3, with 8 bases matching TRBD1. The V and J ends lost 4 bases and 6 bases, in that order; junction bases with no gene match: 8. The CDR3 spans 15 residues. CDR1 and CDR2 from the germline V gene are SEHNR and FQNEAQ (reference sequence). CDR3 in DNA: TGTGCCAGCAGCTCGACAGGGGTCATTCTAAACACCATATATTTT. This encodes CASSSTGVILNTIYF.

This clonotype occurred a few times. V gene TRBV5-6 combines with J gene TRBJ1-2, with D unresolved. The germline CDR1 and CDR2 sequences are SGHDT and YYEEEE. Deletions cut 1 base from V and 5 bases from J, with 9 bases between. This CDR3 region has 13 residues. CDR3 region: CASSLRQLYGYTF. The DNA for the CDR3 is TGTGCCAGCAGCTTGCGCCAGCTTTATGGCTACACCTTC.

This clonotype was picked up a small number of times. This chain joins TRBV20-1 and TRBJ1-5; D unresolved. Looked up from germline, CDR1 is DFQATT and CDR2 is SNEGSKA (reference sequence). The CDR3 totals 13 residues. Trimming took 0 bases from V and 4 from J, leaving 7 bases between them. CDR3 loop: CSARDGRNQPQHF. Here the CDR3 DNA reads TGCAGTGCTAGAGACGGGAGGAATCAGCCCCAGCATTTT.

DNA for the CDR3: TGCGCCAGCAGTCACCGGGACAGGGGGCGGATAATTGAAAACTACGAGCAGTACTTC. Translated: CASSHRDRGRIIENYEQYF. This rearrangement joins TRBV23-1 to TRBJ2-7; 12 nucleotides align to TRBD1. TRBV23-1 is classed as an ORF, of uncertain function. The J segment lost 3 bases and the V segment lost 3 bases, leaving 15 bases of the junction unmatched. This CDR3 is built from 19 residues.

The V gene is TRBV28, the J gene TRBJ2-5; TRBD1 agrees at 8 bases. CDR3 size: 14 residues. V gave up 5 bases and J gave up 5 bases; unmatched junction bases: 7. Germline assignment: CDR1 MDHEN and CDR2 SYDVKM. Here the CDR3 reads CASSTRGLVETQYF. DNA of the CDR3: TGTGCCAGCAGTACCAGGGGGCTGGTTGAGACCCAGTACTTC.

The chain uses TRBV12-3 or TRBV12-4 and TRBJ2-5; a possible D gene is TRBD1 (6 bases). CDR3 length: 13 residues. V lost 8 bases, J lost 4 bases, and 14 bases lay in between. The CDR3 loop reads CASRYRVPETQYF. The CDR3 DNA is TGTGCCAGCCGCTACAGGGTGCCAGAGACCCAGTACTTC.

This chain joins TRBV20-1 and TRBJ1-5; TRBD1 matches 8 bases. The junction had 10 bases not matched to a gene; V was cut back by 0 bases and J by 0 bases. CDR1 and CDR2 (germline): DFQATT, SNEGSKA (reference sequence). The CDR3 spans 18 residues. The CDR3 nucleotides are TGCAGTGCTAGAGATCGGGTCAGGGGGCTGTATAGCAATCAGCCCCAGCATTTT. As protein: CSARDRVRGLYSNQPQHF.

In its sample, this clonotype was seen many times. The chain uses TRBV7-2 and TRBJ2-3, with 10 bases lining up with TRBD2. CDR1 SGHTA and CDR2 FQGNSA come from the germline V gene. J was trimmed by 2 bases and V by 4 bases; bases with no gene match: 6. This CDR3 has 16 amino acids. The CDR3: CASSSIAGGNTDTQYF. The CDR3 nucleotides are TGTGCCAGCAGCTCCATAGCGGGAGGAAACACAGATACGCAGTATTTT.